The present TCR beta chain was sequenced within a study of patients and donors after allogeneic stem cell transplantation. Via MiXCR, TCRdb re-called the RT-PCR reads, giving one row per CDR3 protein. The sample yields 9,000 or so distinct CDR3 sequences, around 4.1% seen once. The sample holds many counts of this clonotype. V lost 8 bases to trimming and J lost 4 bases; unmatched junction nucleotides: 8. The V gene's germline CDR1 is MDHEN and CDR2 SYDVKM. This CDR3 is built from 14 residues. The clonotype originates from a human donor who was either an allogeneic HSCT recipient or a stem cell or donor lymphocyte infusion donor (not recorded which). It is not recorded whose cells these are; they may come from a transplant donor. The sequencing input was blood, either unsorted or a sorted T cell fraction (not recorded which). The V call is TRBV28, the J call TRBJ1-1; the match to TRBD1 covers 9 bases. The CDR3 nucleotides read TGTGCCAGCGACTCACAGGGGGCGGTCACTGAAGCTTTCTTT. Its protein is CASDSQGAVTEAFF.